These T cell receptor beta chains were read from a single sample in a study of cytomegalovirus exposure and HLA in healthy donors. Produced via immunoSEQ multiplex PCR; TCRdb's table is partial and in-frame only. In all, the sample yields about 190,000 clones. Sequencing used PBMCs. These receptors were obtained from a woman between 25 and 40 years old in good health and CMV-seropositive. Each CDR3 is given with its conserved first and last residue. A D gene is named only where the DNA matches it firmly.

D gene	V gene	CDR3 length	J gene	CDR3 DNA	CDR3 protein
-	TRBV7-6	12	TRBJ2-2	TGTGCCAGCACCTTCTACACCGGGGAGCTGTTTTTT	CASTFYTGELFF
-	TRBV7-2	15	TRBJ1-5	TGTGCCAGCAGCTTACAATCAGGGGGCAATCAGCCCCAGCATTTT	CASSLQSGGNQPQHF
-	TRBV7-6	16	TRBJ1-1	TGTGCCAGCAGCTTAGAGTTCGGGGGATTGAACACTGAAGCTTTCTTT	CASSLEFGGLNTEAFF
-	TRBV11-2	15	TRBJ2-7	TGTGCCAGCAGCTCGCGGGGGCCGGGTTCCCACGAGCAGTACTTC	CASSSRGPGSHEQYF
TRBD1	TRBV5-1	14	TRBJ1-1	TGCGCCAGCAGCTCCGGGACAGCTAACACTGAAGCTTTCTTT	CASSSGTANTEAFF
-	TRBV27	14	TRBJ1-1	TGTGCCAGCAGTTGGGCAGGGTCTGGCACTGAAGCTTTCTTT	CASSWAGSGTEAFF
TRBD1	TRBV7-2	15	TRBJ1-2	TGTGCCAGCAGCTTACCGGGACAGGGGGTATATGGCTACACCTTC	CASSLPGQGVYGYTF
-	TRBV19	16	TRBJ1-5	TGTGCCAGTAGTGTTTTTCTACCGGGTGGCAATCAGCCCCAGCATTTT	CASSVFLPGGNQPQHF
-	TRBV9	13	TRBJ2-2	TGTGCCAGCAGCGTACGAGGGGGCGGGGAGCTGTTTTTT	CASSVRGGGELFF
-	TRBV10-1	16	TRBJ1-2	TGCGCCAGCAGTGCTGGAGGACAGCTCCTTAACTATGGCTACACCTTC	CASSAGGQLLNYGYTF
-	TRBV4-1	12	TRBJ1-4	TGCGCCAGCAGCTATTTTAATGAAAAACTGTTTTTT	CASSYFNEKLFF
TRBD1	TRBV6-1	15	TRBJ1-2	TGTGCCAGCAGACAAGGGACAGCTCCAACGTATGGCTACACCTTC	CASRQGTAPTYGYTF
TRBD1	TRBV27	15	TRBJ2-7	TGTGCCAGCAGTTTATCGAGTACAGGGGGATACGAGCAGTACTTC	CASSLSSTGGYEQYF
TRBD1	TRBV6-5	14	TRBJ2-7	TGTGCCAGCAGTCCCGGGACAGGGATCTACGAGCAGTACTTC	CASSPGTGIYEQYF
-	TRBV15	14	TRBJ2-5	TGTGCCACCAGCAGAGATAGATCAAAAGAGACCCAGTACTTC	CATSRDRSKETQYF
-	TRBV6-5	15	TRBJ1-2	TGTGCCAGCAGTCCCCTCGGCCCGGCACTATATGGCTACACCTTC	CASSPLGPALYGYTF
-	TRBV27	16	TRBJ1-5	TGTGCCAGCAGTCCCCTTGCCGCAGGGGTAAATCAGCCCCAGCATTTT	CASSPLAAGVNQPQHF
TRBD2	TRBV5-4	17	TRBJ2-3	TGTGCCAGCAGCTTGGTTCTAGCGGGGGGGAGCACAGATACGCAGTATTTT	CASSLVLAGGSTDTQYF
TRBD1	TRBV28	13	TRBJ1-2	TGTGCCAGCAGTACGGACAGGGGGCTAGGCTACACCTTC	CASSTDRGLGYTF
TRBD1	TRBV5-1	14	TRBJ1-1	TGCGCCAGCAGCTTGGTACAGGGGGACACTGAAGCTTTCTTT	CASSLVQGDTEAFF
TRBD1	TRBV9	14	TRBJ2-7	TGTGCCAGCAGCGCTGGGACAGGGGGTTACGAGCAGTACTTC	CASSAGTGGYEQYF
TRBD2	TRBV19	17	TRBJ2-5	TGTGCCAGTAGTACAGGACTAGCGGGGCGGGTGGGAGAGACCCAGTACTTC	CASSTGLAGRVGETQYF
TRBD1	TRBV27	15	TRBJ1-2	TGTGCCAGCAGTCGACAGGGGGCACCCTACTATGGCTACACCTTC	CASSRQGAPYYGYTF
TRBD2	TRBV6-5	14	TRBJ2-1	TGTGCCAGTGTAGCGGGAGGGACCTACAATGAGCAGTTCTTC	CASVAGGTYNEQFF
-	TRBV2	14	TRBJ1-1	TGTGCCAGCAGTGCTGTGCCGCGGGGCACTGAAGCTTTCTTT	CASSAVPRGTEAFF
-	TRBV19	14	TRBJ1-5	TGTGCCAGTGGTGTACATGATAGCAATCAGCCCCAGCATTTT	CASGVHDSNQPQHF
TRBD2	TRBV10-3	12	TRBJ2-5	TGTGCCATACGAGCGGGGCAAGAGACCCAGTACTTC	CAIRAGQETQYF
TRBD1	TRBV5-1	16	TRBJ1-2	TGCGCCAGCAGCTTGGCCTGGACAGGGTGGGACTACGGCTACACCTTC	CASSLAWTGWDYGYTF